Listed here are 27 T cell receptor beta chains from one sample, sequenced in a study of blood T cell repertoires in COVID-19. Sequencing used immunoSEQ multiplex PCR; TCRdb keeps in-frame clones, though not all of them. The sample comprises about 70,000 clones, approximately 80% of which are singletons, and more than 4.5% rests with the top ten. Sequenced material: peripheral blood. The receptor set was obtained from a woman aged 80 or older with active or convalescent COVID-19.

The chain joins TRBV7-9 to TRBJ2-1; TRBD2 matches at 9 bases. The junction had 6 bases not matched to a gene; V was cut back by 6 bases and J by 6 bases. The CDR3 extends over 14 amino acids. Germline-derived CDR1 and CDR2 are SEHNR and FQNEAQ (reference sequence). CDR3 sequence (DNA): TGTGCCAGCAGTATAGCGGGAGTATTCAATGAGCAGTTCTTC. Its translation: CASSIAGVFNEQFF.

The V gene is TRBV5-1, the J gene TRBJ2-1; 7 bases fit TRBD2. V lost 0 bases and J lost 6; bases outside the gene matches: 6. The CDR3 contains 15 residues. Germline CDR1 reads SGHRS; CDR2 reads YFSETQ. The CDR3 loop reads CASSLGPGRVNEQFF. CDR3 in DNA: TGCGCCAGCAGCTTGGGTCCAGGGAGGGTCAATGAGCAGTTCTTC.

The chain recombines TRBV19 with TRBJ2-3; 10 bases are shared with TRBD2. CDR1 LNHDA and CDR2 SQIVND come from the germline V gene (reference sequence). The trim removed 8 bases at V and 0 bases at J, leaving 2 bases unmatched. This CDR3 region has 14 residues. The CDR3 DNA sequence: TGTGCCAGTCAACTAGCGGGGAGCACAGATACGCAGTATTTT. Encoded protein: CASQLAGSTDTQYF.

The gene calls are TRBV15 and TRBJ2-5, with 8 bases identical to TRBD1. The trim removed 1 base at V and 5 bases at J, leaving 12 bases unmatched. This CDR3 contains 17 residues. The germline gives CDR1 LNHNV, CDR2 YYDKDF (reference sequence). The CDR3 nucleotides are TGTGCCACCAGCAGAGCCCTTGTTGGACAGGGCGGGGAGACCCAGTACTTC. Translating it yields CATSRALVGQGGETQYF.

This chain links TRBV24-1 with TRBJ2-5; tentative D call: TRBD2 (6 bases). The V and J ends lost 9 bases and 1 base respectively, with 17 bases between them. CDR3 length: 15 amino acids. CDR1 is KGHDR, CDR2 SFDVKD, per germline. In nucleotides, the CDR3 is TGTGCCACCGCCATGGGAGCGGGCCTCCAAGAGACCCAGTACTTC. This encodes CATAMGAGLQETQYF.

This chain's CDR3 is CASGQGVTDTQYF. The DNA of the CDR3 is TGTGCCAGCGGACAGGGGGTGACAGATACGCAGTATTTT. The chain combines TRBV7-2 with TRBJ2-3, with 10 nucleotides matching TRBD1. Losses at the gene ends were 8 bases for V and 3 bases for J; bases not matched to a gene: 2. CDR3 length: 13 amino acids. Per germline, CDR1 SGHTA and CDR2 FQGNSA.

The sample holds one count of this clone. The genes are TRBV19 and TRBJ1-5, with 8 bases aligning to TRBD1. The germline V gene has CDR1 LNHDA and CDR2 SQIVND (reference sequence). The ends lost 6 bases at V and 3 bases at J; junction bases unmatched: 7. The CDR3 loop spans 15 amino acids. CDR3 region: CASRSGTGYNQPQHF. The CDR3 DNA reads TGTGCCAGTAGGTCCGGGACAGGCTACAATCAGCCCCAGCATTTT.

The J gene is TRBJ2-3, the V gene TRBV7-9, with D tentatively TRBD2 (5 bases). The CDR3 spans 13 residues. The germline V and J ends were trimmed by 4 bases and 0 bases, with 5 bases remaining between them. Germline CDR1 SEHNR, CDR2 FQNEAQ (reference sequence). CDR3 sequence reads: CASSSGSTDTQYF. In nucleotides, the CDR3 is TGTGCCAGCAGCTCGGGGAGCACAGATACGCAGTATTTT.

This sequence joins TRBV7-9 and TRBJ2-6; weak D call: TRBD1 (5 bases). The CDR3 spans 18 residues. Trimming pared 5 bases from V and 0 bases from J, leaving 17 bases between. In germline, CDR1 is SEHNR, CDR2 FQNEAQ (reference sequence). The CDR3 here is CASSPLLTEPSGANVLTF. Here the CDR3 DNA reads TGTGCCAGCAGCCCGCTCTTGACAGAACCCTCTGGGGCCAACGTCCTGACTTTC.

This chain joins TRBV6-6 and TRBJ1-2; no reliable D call. CDR3 length equals 14 residues. Germline loops: CDR1 MNHNY, CDR2 SVGAGI (reference sequence). Trimming pared 6 bases from V and 8 bases from J, leaving 19 bases between. CDR3 in DNA: TGTGCCAGCAGCCCCGCGGGAACCATGGGGGGCTACACCTTC. Translated, it gives CASSPAGTMGGYTF.

The sample holds a few counts of this clone. The chain recombines TRBV5-6 with TRBJ2-1, with TRBD2 matching 9 bases. CDR1 is SGHDT, CDR2 YYEEEE, per germline. The CDR3 has 15 amino acids. After removal of 5 bases from V and 8 bases from J, the junction contained 11 bases not matched to a gene. CDR3 sequence: CASRRAGGPLDEQFF. CDR3 nucleotides: TGTGCCAGCAGACGCGCGGGAGGGCCTTTAGATGAGCAGTTCTTC.

V gene TRBV28 combines with J gene TRBJ1-2, with a weak D call TRBD1 (5 bases). Germline V gene data show CDR1 as MDHEN and CDR2 as SYDVKM. The CDR3 is 14 residues long. V lost 5 bases and J lost 2, with 12 bases in between. CDR3 nucleotides: TGTGCCAGCAGTGACACGAACAGGAACTATGGCTACACCTTC. Translated, it gives CASSDTNRNYGYTF.

The rearrangement links TRBV7-8 to TRBJ2-7; 10 bases are a match to TRBD1. Germline V gives CDR1 SGHVS, CDR2 FQNEAQ. The length of the CDR3 is 15 residues. V lost 2 bases and J lost 6; bases outside the gene matches: 7. The CDR3 region is CASSLSGTGATEQYF. CDR3 bases: TGTGCCAGCAGCTTAAGTGGGACAGGGGCCACCGAGCAGTACTTC. Complete variable domain (other parts from reference TRBV7-8 and TRBJ2-7): GAGVSQSPRYKVAKRGQDVALRCDPISGHVSLFWYQQALGQGPEFLTYFQNEAQLDKSGLPSDRFFAERPEGSVSTLKIQRTQQEDSAVYLCASSLSGTGATEQYFGPGTRLTVT.

This chain uses TRBV5-8 with TRBJ1-4; D is perhaps TRBD1 (6 bases). The CDR3 sequence is 17 residues long. Trimming removed 0 bases at V and 3 bases at J, with 15 bases between. Per germline, CDR1 SGHTS and CDR2 YDEGEE. In DNA form, the CDR3 reads TGTGCCAGCAGCTTGGGTACAGGGATGACGGCTAATGAAAAACTGTTTTTT. Translated: CASSLGTGMTANEKLFF. The full variable domain, with the rest looked up from reference TRBV5-8 and TRBJ1-4, is EAGVTQSPTHLIKTRGQQATLRCSPISGHTSVYWYQQALGLGLQFLLWYDEGEERNRGNFPPRFSGRQFPNYSSELNVNALELEDSALYLCASSLGTGMTANEKLFFGSGTQLSVL.

The V call is TRBV4-3, the J call TRBJ2-7; 11 bases are shared with TRBD2. The CDR3 extends over 16 amino acids. In germline, CDR1 is LGHNA, CDR2 YSLEER. V was pared by 0 bases and J by 1 base, with 2 bases of the junction left unmatched. CDR3 in DNA: TGCGCCAGCAGCCAAGAGGGGACTAGCGGTTCCTACGAGCAGTACTTC. Its translation is CASSQEGTSGSYEQYF.

The V and J genes are TRBV28 and TRBJ2-7; 9 bases are shared with TRBD1. V was clipped by 1 base and J by 4 bases; unmatched bases: 5. Germline-derived CDR1 and CDR2 are MDHEN and SYDVKM. The CDR3 contains 15 residues. The CDR3 sequence is CASSLSGTGIYEQYF. The CDR3 nucleotides read TGTGCCAGCAGTTTATCCGGGACAGGGATATACGAGCAGTACTTC.

This clone was found a few times. The gene calls are TRBV28 and TRBJ1-4; D possibly corresponds to TRBD1 (6 bases). V was clipped by 6 bases and J by 11 bases, with 19 bases between them. CDR3 size: 14 residues. In germline, CDR1 is MDHEN, CDR2 SYDVKM. For the CDR3, the DNA is TGTGCCAGCAGCCCCAAGATGGGGGCGAGCAAACTGTTTTTT. It yields the protein CASSPKMGASKLFF.

This chain joins TRBV27 and TRBJ2-7; TRBD1 is a possible D gene (6 bases). CDR1 is MNHEY and CDR2 is SMNVEV in the germline V gene (reference sequence). V was clipped by 7 bases and J by 2 bases, with 24 bases between them. The CDR3 runs 17 residues. CDR3 region: CASTPGDGPPEAYEQYF. The CDR3 nucleotides are TGTGCCAGCACCCCAGGGGACGGACCACCGGAAGCCTACGAGCAGTACTTC.

This clone has a single count. The rearrangement uses TRBV5-5 and TRBJ1-1; D is uncertain. V gave up 3 bases and J gave up 4 bases, with 10 bases separating them. The CDR3 has 13 amino acids. Germline V CDR1 and CDR2: SGHKS, YYEKEE (reference sequence). CDR3 residues: CASSYHRATEAFF. The CDR3 DNA follows: TGTGCCAGCAGCTACCACAGAGCCACTGAAGCTTTCTTT.

The count of this clone is one. The chain joins TRBV28 to TRBJ2-5, with 9 bases lining up with TRBD2. The CDR3 has 15 residues. V lost 2 bases and J lost 6; bases outside the gene matches: 7. CDR1 is MDHEN and CDR2 is SYDVKM in the germline V gene. In DNA, the CDR3 is TGTGCCAGCAGTTTAGCGGGAGGGCCGCTGAAGACCCAGTACTTC. This sequence encodes CASSLAGGPLKTQYF.

This rearrangement joins TRBV12-3 or TRBV12-4 to TRBJ1-5; maybe TRBD1 (5 bases). The CDR3 totals 13 residues. Trimming took off 3 bases at V and 4 bases at J, with 7 bases between the two ends. The CDR3 region has the DNA TGTGCCAGCAGTTTTGGACAAAATCAGCCCCAGCATTTT. Protein: CASSFGQNQPQHF.

V is TRBV28 and J is TRBJ2-3; D perhaps matches TRBD2 (6 bases). The CDR3 spans 15 residues. V was pared by 5 bases and J by 0 bases, with 12 bases between. The germline CDR1 and CDR2 sequences are MDHEN and SYDVKM. The chain's CDR3 is CASSGAGTSTDTQYF. CDR3 nucleotide sequence: TGTGCCAGCAGTGGGGCCGGGACTAGCACAGATACGCAGTATTTT.

The chain joins TRBV18 to TRBJ2-2; 10 bases fit TRBD2. J gave up 0 bases and V 3 bases, and 16 bases lay outside the gene matches. Germline V lookup: CDR1 KGHSH, CDR2 LQKENI. The CDR3 runs to 21 residues. CDR3 residues: CASSPVRVTSGPITNTGELFF. DNA for the CDR3: TGTGCCAGCTCACCGGTGAGGGTGACTAGCGGGCCTATTACGAACACCGGGGAGCTGTTTTTT.

This sequence joins TRBV7-2 and TRBJ1-2, with 10 bases lining up with TRBD1. Germline assignment: CDR1 SGHTA and CDR2 FQGNSA. The J segment lost 8 bases and the V segment lost 4 bases, leaving 7 bases of the junction unmatched. This CDR3 is 14 amino acids long. The DNA for the CDR3 is TGTGCCAGCAGCTCTCCGGGACAGGGGATCGGCTACACCTTC. This encodes CASSSPGQGIGYTF.

A single count supports this clone. The chain couples TRBV5-1 to TRBJ2-1; the D gene is possibly TRBD2 (5 bases). This CDR3 comprises 14 residues. Germline V CDR1 and CDR2: SGHRS, YFSETQ. V was cut by 0 bases and J by 7 bases, with 11 bases left in between. CDR3 amino acids: CASSLGLAYNEQFF. The CDR3 DNA is TGCGCCAGCAGCTTGGGTCTAGCTTATAATGAGCAGTTCTTC.

The chain links TRBV11-3 to TRBJ1-4; 7 nucleotides agree with TRBD1. The germline V gene encodes CDR1 SGHNT and CDR2 YENEEA. Trimming took 5 bases from V and 4 from J; bases not matched to a gene: 7. The CDR3 totals 15 residues. CDR3: CASSVGQAINEKLFF. The CDR3 DNA sequence: TGTGCCAGCAGCGTCGGACAGGCTATTAATGAAAAACTGTTTTTT. Together with reference TRBV11-3 and TRBJ1-4, the CDR3 gives the full variable domain: EAGVVQSPRYKIIEKKQPVAFWCNPISGHNTLYWYLQNLGQGPELLIRYENEEAVDDSQLPKDRFSAERLKGVDSTLKIQPAELGDSAVYLCASSVGQAINEKLFFGSGTQLSVL.

The chain combines TRBV29-1 with TRBJ2-7; no definite D call. Trimming left V 4 bases short and J 5 bases short, with 15 bases between. CDR1 and CDR2 from the germline V gene are SQVTM and ANQGSEA. The CDR3 has 13 residues. Written as DNA, the CDR3 is TGCAGCGTTGTCTTTTACAACCAGGACGAGCAGTACTTC. This codes for CSVVFYNQDEQYF.